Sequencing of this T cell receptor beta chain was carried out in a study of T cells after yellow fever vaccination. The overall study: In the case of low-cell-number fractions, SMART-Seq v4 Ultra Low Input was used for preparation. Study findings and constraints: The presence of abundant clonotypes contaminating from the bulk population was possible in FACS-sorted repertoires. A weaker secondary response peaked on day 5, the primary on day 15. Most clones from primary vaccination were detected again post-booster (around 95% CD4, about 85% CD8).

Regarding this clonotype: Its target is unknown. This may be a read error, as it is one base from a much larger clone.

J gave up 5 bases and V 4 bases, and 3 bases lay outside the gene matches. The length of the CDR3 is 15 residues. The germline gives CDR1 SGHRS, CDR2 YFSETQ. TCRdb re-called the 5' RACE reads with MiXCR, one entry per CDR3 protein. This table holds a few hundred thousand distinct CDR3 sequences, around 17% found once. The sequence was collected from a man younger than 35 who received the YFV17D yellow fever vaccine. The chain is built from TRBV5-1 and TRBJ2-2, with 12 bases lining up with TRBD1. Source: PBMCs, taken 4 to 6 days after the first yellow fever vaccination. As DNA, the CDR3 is TGCGCCAGCAGCCAGGGACAGGGGGCGACCGGGGAGCTGTTTTTT. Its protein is CASSQGQGATGELFF.